This entry describes one T cell receptor beta chain. Measured with immunoSEQ multiplex PCR; TCRdb has only the in-frame clones, and not every one. Seen here are nearly 250,000 clones, roughly four fifths observed once, and the top ten hold around 2%. The sample belongs to a study of blood T cell repertoires in COVID-19. Study at large: PBMCs, B-cell-depleted T cells, or T cells provided the cDNA or gDNA that made up the material.

The CDR3 consists of 15 residues. The germline V gene encodes CDR1 SNHLY and CDR2 FYNNEI. V lost 6 bases and J lost 6, with 18 bases in between. Sequenced sample: peripheral blood. The chain is built from TRBV2 and TRBJ2-1, with a possible D match to TRBD2 (6 bases). The receptor comes from a woman aged 80 or older with acute or convalescent COVID-19. Written as DNA, the CDR3 is TGTGCCAGCAGCCAACAGACTAGTGTAGTCAATGAGCAGTTCTTC. Its protein is CASSQQTSVVNEQFF. Filled out from reference TRBV2 and TRBJ2-1, the complete variable domain reads EPEVTQTPSHQVTQMGQEVILRCVPISNHLYFYWYRQILGQKVEFLVSFYNNEISEKSEIFDDQFSVERPDGSNFTLKIRSTKLEDSAMYFCASSQQTSVVNEQFFGPGTRLTVL.